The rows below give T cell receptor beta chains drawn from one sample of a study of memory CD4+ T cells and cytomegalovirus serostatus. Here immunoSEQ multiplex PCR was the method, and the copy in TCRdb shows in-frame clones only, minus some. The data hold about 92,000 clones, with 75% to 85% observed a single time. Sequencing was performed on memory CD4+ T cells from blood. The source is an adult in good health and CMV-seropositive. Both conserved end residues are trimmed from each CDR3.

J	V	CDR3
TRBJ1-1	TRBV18	ASSYGENTEAF
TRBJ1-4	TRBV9	ASSADGINEKLF
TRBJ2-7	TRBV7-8	ASSLDGGSLEQY
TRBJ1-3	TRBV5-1	ASSLDSGNTIY
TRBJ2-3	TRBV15	ATSRALQGPDTQY
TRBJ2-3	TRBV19	ASSMGTSGSTDTQY
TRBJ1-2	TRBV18	ASSPVQDGSYGYT
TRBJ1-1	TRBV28	AGNRAGMNAEAF
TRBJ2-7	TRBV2	ASSLDRGGY
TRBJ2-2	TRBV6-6	ASSYPLTGTGELF
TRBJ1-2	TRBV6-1	ASTLTTPNYGYT
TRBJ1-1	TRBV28	ASTDQGGGQGEAF
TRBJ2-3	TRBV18	ASSPPSGTGNTQY
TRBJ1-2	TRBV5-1	ASSLDYRGQDGYT
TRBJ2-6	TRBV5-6	ASSFMGPGANVLT
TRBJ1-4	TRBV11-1	ASSSPGGEKLF
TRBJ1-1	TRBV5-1	ASSATGGLNTEAF
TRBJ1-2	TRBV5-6	ASNIRDRFISYT
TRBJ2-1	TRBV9	ASSRSGRAGYEQF
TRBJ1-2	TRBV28	ASSSPGRTYGYT
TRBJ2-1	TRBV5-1	ASSTGLAGVGEQF
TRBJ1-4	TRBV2	ASSERGKGREKLF
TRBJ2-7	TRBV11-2	ASSLGKAQGVYEQY
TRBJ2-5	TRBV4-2	ASSQDQARGQETQY
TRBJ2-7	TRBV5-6	ASSKGQGFYEQY
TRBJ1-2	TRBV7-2	ASSSRDRGHLGGYT
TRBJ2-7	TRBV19	ASSPGLTSYEQY
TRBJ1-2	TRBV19	ASSALTGNYGYT
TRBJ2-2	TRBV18	ASSWTETGELF
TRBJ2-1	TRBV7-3	ASSSVGEGAVQF
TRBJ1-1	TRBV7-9	ASSFFPRATEAF
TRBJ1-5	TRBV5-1	ASSLGGLGSNQPQH
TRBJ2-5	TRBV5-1	ASSFLEERETQY
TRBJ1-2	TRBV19	ASTDQEYGYT
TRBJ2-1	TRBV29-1	SVSNSGEQF
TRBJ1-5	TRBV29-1	SVAAGQGREH
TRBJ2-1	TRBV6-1	ASSEVRIAARDEQF
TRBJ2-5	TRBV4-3	ASSHLEGRKATQY
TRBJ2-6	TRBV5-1	ASSEGSGANVLT
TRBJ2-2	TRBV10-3	AISDAGQDTGELF
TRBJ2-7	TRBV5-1	ASSSGAQPYEQY
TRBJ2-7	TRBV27	ASSLQADRAYEQY
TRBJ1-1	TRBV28	ASTGSGWQFGTEAF
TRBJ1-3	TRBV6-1	ASSETPSGNTIY
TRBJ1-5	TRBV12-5	ASGTGWQPQH
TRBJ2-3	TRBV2	ASSEGATLATQY
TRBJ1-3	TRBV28	ASRPTGGGNTIY
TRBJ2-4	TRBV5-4	ASSQDAGAKNIQY
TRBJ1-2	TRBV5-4	ASSLDRTMGGYT
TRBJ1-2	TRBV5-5	ASSPGTSNYGYT
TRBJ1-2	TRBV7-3	ASSLSGGRGYT